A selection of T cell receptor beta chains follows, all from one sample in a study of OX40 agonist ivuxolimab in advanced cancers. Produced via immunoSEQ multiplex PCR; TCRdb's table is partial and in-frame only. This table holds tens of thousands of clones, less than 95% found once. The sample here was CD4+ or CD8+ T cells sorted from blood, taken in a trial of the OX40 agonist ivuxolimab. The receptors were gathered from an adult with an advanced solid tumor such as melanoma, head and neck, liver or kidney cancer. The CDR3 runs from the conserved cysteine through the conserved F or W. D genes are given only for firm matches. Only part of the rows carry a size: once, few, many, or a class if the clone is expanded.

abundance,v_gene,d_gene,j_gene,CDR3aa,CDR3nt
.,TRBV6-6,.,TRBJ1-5,CASSYSVDQPQHF,TGTGCCAGCAGTTACTCCGTCGATCAGCCCCAGCATTTT
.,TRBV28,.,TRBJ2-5,CASSPGTAEETQYF,TGTGCCAGCAGTCCGGGGACGGCTGAAGAGACCCAGTACTTC
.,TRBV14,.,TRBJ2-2,CASNHLATGELFF,TGTGCCAGCAACCATCTAGCCACCGGGGAGCTGTTTTTT
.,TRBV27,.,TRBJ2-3,CASSSTDTQYF,TGTGCCAGCAGTTCGACCGATACGCAGTATTTT
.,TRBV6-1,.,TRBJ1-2,CASRLNRATNYGYTF,TGTGCCAGCCGTTTAAACAGGGCAACTAACTATGGCTACACCTTC
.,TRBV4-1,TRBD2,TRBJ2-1,CASSQAPPAGTSFYNEQFF,TGCGCCAGCAGCCAAGCCCCCCCCGCCGGGACTAGTTTCTACAATGAGCAGTTCTTC
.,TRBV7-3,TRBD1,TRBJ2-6,CASSLDRAGANVLTF,TGTGCCAGCAGCTTAGACAGGGCTGGGGCCAACGTCCTGACTTTC
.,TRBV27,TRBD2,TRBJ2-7,CASTPRGGSGEQYF,TGTGCCAGCACCCCTCGGGGCGGGAGTGGGGAGCAGTACTTC
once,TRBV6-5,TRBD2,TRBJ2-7,CASSYSRASGSYEQYF,TGTGCCAGCAGTTACTCGAGGGCTAGCGGGAGTTACGAGCAGTACTTC
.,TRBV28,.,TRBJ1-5,CASSSRQPQHF,TGTGCCAGCAGTTCGAGACAGCCCCAGCATTTT
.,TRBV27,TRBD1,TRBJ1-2,CATRTGYGYTF,TGTGCCACCCGGACAGGGTATGGCTACACCTTC
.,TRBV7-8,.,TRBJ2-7,CASSRGLYEQYF,TGTGCCAGCAGCCGAGGCCTTTACGAGCAGTACTTC
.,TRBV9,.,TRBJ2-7,CASSLSQGYEQYF,TGTGCCAGCAGCTTATCACAGGGCTACGAGCAGTACTTC
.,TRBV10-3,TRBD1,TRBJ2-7,CAISEPGTGFDEQYF,TGTGCCATCAGTGAGCCCGGGACAGGGTTTGATGAGCAGTACTTC
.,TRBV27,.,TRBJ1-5,CASKIFLISNQPQHF,TGTGCCAGCAAAATTTTTCTTATTAGCAATCAGCCCCAGCATTTT
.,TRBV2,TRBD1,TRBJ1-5,CASSASGTGRSQPQHF,TGTGCCAGCAGTGCCTCCGGGACAGGCCGCAGTCAGCCCCAGCATTTT
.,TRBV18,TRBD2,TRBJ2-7,CASSSISGNRDEQYF,TGTGCCAGCTCATCAATTAGCGGGAATCGGGACGAGCAGTACTTC
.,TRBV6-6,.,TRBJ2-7,CASSYSSARVVYEQYF,TGTGCCAGCAGTTACTCTAGCGCCCGAGTCGTCTACGAGCAGTACTTC
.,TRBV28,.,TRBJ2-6,CASSLSPTRRSPGANVLTF,TGTGCCAGCAGTTTATCCCCGACCAGGAGGAGTCCTGGGGCCAACGTCCTGACTTTC
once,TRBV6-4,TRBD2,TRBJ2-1,CASSLAGGQSSYNEQFF,TGTGCCAGCAGTCTAGCGGGAGGCCAGAGCTCCTACAATGAGCAGTTCTTC
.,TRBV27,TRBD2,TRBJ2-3,CASISRGGTDTQYF,TGTGCCAGCATTAGCCGGGGGGGGACAGATACGCAGTATTTT
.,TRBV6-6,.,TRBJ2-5,CASSYQLLGFEETQYF,TGTGCCAGCAGTTACCAACTGCTAGGGTTCGAAGAGACCCAGTACTTC
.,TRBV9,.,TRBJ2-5,CASSVQGGQETQYF,TGTGCCAGCAGCGTACAGGGGGGCCAAGAGACCCAGTACTTC
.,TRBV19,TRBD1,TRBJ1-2,CASSIDQGERYGYTF,TGTGCCAGTAGTATAGATCAGGGGGAGCGCTATGGCTACACCTTC
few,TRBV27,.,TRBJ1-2,CASSLGGAGGYTF,TGTGCCAGCAGTTTAGGAGGGGCTGGGGGCTACACCTTC
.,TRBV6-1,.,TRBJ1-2,CASSEGTAYGYTF,TGTGCCAGCAGTGAAGGGACAGCTTATGGCTACACCTTC
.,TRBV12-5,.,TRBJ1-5,CASGSPSTRNQPQHF,TGTGCTAGTGGTTCACCTTCAACTCGGAATCAGCCCCAGCATTTT
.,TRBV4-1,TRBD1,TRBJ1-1,CASSHEMTGGEAFF,TGCGCCAGCAGCCATGAAATGACAGGGGGCGAAGCTTTCTTT
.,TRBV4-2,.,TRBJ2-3,CASSQVPGSDTQYF,TGTGCCAGCAGCCAAGTTCCAGGGTCAGATACGCAGTATTTT
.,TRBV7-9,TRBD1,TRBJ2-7,CASSYAGTEEF,TGTGCCAGCAGCTACGCCGGGACAGAAGAGTTC
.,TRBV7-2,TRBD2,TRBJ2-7,CASSPAAGLPEQYF,TGTGCCAGCAGCCCAGCAGCGGGATTACCCGAGCAGTACTTC
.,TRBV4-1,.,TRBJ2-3,CASSQGGAPSTDTQYF,TGCGCCAGCAGCCAAGGCGGGGCTCCTAGCACAGATACGCAGTATTTT
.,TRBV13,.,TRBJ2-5,CASSLGQSPWETQYF,TGTGCCAGCAGCTTAGGACAGTCGCCGTGGGAGACCCAGTACTTC
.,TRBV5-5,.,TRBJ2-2,CASSLDSRTWELFF,TGTGCCAGCAGCTTGGACTCCAGGACCTGGGAGCTGTTTTTT
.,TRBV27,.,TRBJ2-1,CASSYHNEQFF,TGTGCCAGCAGTTACCACAATGAGCAGTTCTTC
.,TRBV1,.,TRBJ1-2,CTSSHRGPTGPTGIYGYTF,TGCACCAGCAGCCACCGGGGCCCGACTGGCCCTACAGGGATATATGGCTACACCTTC
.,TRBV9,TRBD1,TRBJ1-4,CASSPGRTGGAREKLFF,TGTGCCAGCAGCCCCGGCCGGACAGGGGGCGCGAGGGAAAAACTGTTTTTT
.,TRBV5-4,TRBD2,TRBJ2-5,CASSLATSGQETQYF,TGTGCCAGCAGCCTGGCGACTAGCGGGCAAGAGACCCAGTACTTC